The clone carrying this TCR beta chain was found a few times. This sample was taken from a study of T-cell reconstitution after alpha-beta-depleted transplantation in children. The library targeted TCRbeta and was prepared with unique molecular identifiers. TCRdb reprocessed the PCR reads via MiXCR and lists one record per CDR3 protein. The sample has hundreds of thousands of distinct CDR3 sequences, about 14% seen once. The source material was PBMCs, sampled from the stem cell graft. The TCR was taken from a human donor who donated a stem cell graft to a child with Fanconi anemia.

The CDR3 DNA reads as TGCGCCAGCAGCCAACGTCCACCGGGACAGGGAGGAAAACTGTTTTTT. As protein: CASSQRPPGQGGKLFF. The V call is TRBV4-3, the J call TRBJ1-4, with 9 bases lining up with TRBD1. The length of the CDR3 is 16 residues. V shed 2 bases, J shed 10 bases, and the junction held 11 bases outside the gene matches. Germline V gene sequence: CDR1 LGHNA, CDR2 YSLEER.